Following are 22 T cell receptor beta chains from one sample sequenced in a study of cytomegalovirus exposure and HLA in healthy donors. Assay: immunoSEQ multiplex PCR; the TCRdb copy retains only in-frame clones and omits some. Of 80,000 to 90,000 clones listed, around 96% were seen once; the top ten hold 0.6% to 0.85%. Sequencing used PBMCs. The source of these receptors is a young man in good health and CMV-seronegative.

Worth noting for this clone: One end of the junction does not line up with germline, which may come from a read error. The rearrangement uses TRBV7-9 and TRBJ2-7; 8 positions match TRBD1. Germline loops: CDR1 SEHNR, CDR2 FQNEAQ (reference sequence). The CDR3 runs to 16 residues. The CDR3 DNA reads as TGTGCCAGCAGCCGATGGACAGGGTCGGGGTCCTCCGAGCAGTACTTC. Its translation is CASSRWTGSGSSEQYF.

This CDR3 is CASSLDITYEQYF. CDR3 sequence (DNA): TGTGCCAGCAGCCTGGACATAACCTACGAGCAGTACTTC. V and J are TRBV5-6 and TRBJ2-7; perhaps TRBD1 as D (5 bases). The CDR3 covers 13 residues. With 4 bases removed from V and 2 bases from J, the gap between germline ends came to 10 bases. Germline assignment: CDR1 SGHDT and CDR2 YYEEEE.

This chain connects TRBV13 to TRBJ1-2; 9 nucleotides align to TRBD1. V lost 4 bases, J lost 8 bases, and 8 bases stayed unmatched. The CDR3 loop spans 14 amino acids. Germline V lookup: CDR1 PRHDT, CDR2 FYEKMQ (reference sequence). The CDR3 DNA follows: TGTGCCAGCAGCTCCCCCGGGACAGGGCTGGGCTACACCTTC. Amino acid sequence: CASSSPGTGLGYTF.

Here the CDR3 DNA reads TGTGCCAGAGAGGCAAGGAACACTGAAGCTTTCTTT. Its translation: CAREARNTEAFF. This chain connects TRBV6-1 to TRBJ1-1; D is ambiguous. The CDR3 length is 12 residues. Trimming left V 9 bases short and J 1 base short, with 9 bases between. Per germline, CDR1 MNHNS and CDR2 SASEGT.

This chain links TRBV6-1 with TRBJ2-5; possible D gene TRBD1, 6 bases. The CDR3 length is 14 residues. With 6 bases removed from V and 5 bases from J, the gap between germline ends came to 16 bases. Germline V lookup: CDR1 MNHNS, CDR2 SASEGT. In DNA form, the CDR3 reads TGTGCCAGCAGCAGGCCAGGGGAACGGGAGACCCAGTACTTC. Translated, it gives CASSRPGERETQYF.

This chain links TRBV29-1 with TRBJ2-1, with D unresolved. The germline gives CDR1 SQVTM, CDR2 ANQGSEA. V lost 5 bases, J lost 3 bases, and 11 bases lay in between. This CDR3 has 13 amino acids. This CDR3 is CSVKPGNYNEQFF. CDR3 coding DNA: TGCAGCGTTAAACCGGGTAACTACAATGAGCAGTTCTTC.

The rearrangement links TRBV10-2 to TRBJ1-1; D is uncertain. Germline CDR1 reads WSHSY; CDR2 reads SAAADI. With 7 bases removed from V and 1 base from J, the gap between germline ends came to 13 bases. CDR3 length equals 14 residues. The CDR3 DNA reads TGCGCCAGCACGTCCGCAGTGTGGAACACTGAAGCTTTCTTT. This codes for CASTSAVWNTEAFF.

V is TRBV5-8 and J is TRBJ1-5, with D unresolved. The CDR3 contains 14 residues. Trimming cost V 2 bases and J 0 bases, with 6 bases left between them. CDR1 and CDR2 (germline): SGHTS, YDEGEE. CDR3 sequence (DNA): TGTGCCAGCAGCTTCTTCTCTAGCAATCAGCCCCAGCATTTT. Its translation: CASSFFSSNQPQHF.

This clone appeared once. The chain joins TRBV2 to TRBJ2-3; a possible D gene is TRBD1 (5 bases). V lost 6 bases to trimming and J lost 2 bases, with 12 bases between them. Per the germline V gene, CDR1 is SNHLY and CDR2 is FYNNEI. The CDR3 extends over 14 amino acids. CDR3 protein: CASRRTRNTDTQYF. The CDR3 DNA sequence: TGTGCCAGCAGACGGACACGGAACACAGATACGCAGTATTTT.

The rearrangement uses TRBV9 and TRBJ2-7; TRBD2 matches at 13 bases. Trimming took 4 bases from V and 2 from J; bases not matched to a gene: 6. Germline values: CDR1 SGDLS, CDR2 YYNGEE. The CDR3 spans 16 residues. DNA of the CDR3: TGTGCCAGCAGCACAGGGACTAGCGGGAACCCCTACGAGCAGTACTTC. Its translation is CASSTGTSGNPYEQYF.

This chain joins TRBV4-3 and TRBJ1-2; 8 positions match TRBD1. Germline V gene lookup returns CDR1 LGHNA and CDR2 YSLEER. The CDR3 contains 16 residues. Unmatched junction bases numbered 14, after V lost 1 base and J lost 10 bases. The CDR3 nucleotides are TGCGCCAGCAGCCAAGTCGGGCTGGGGACAGGCTTCGACTACACCTTC. Amino acids: CASSQVGLGTGFDYTF.

This clone was detected only once. The genes are TRBV7-9 and TRBJ2-1; no reliable D call. Germline values: CDR1 SEHNR, CDR2 FQNEAQ (reference sequence). This CDR3 has 13 residues. Between the trimmed V and J ends, which lost 3 bases and 8 bases, there was a span of 11 bases. This CDR3 reads CASSLAGGDEQFF. As DNA, the CDR3 is TGTGCCAGCAGCTTGGCTGGCGGCGATGAGCAGTTCTTC.

V gene TRBV5-8 combines with J gene TRBJ1-1, with a weak D call TRBD1 (5 bases). V lost 4 bases to trimming and J lost 2 bases, with 15 bases between them. There are 15 residues in the CDR3. Germline V gene sequence: CDR1 SGHTS, CDR2 YDEGEE. As DNA, the CDR3 is TGTGCCAGCAGCGCCGGGCCCTGGACAAACACTGAAGCTTTCTTT. This codes for CASSAGPWTNTEAFF.

J is TRBJ1-4 and V is TRBV7-2, with D possibly matching TRBD1 (5 bases). This CDR3 comprises 15 residues. V was shortened by 0 bases and J by 6 bases, with 11 bases between the two germline ends. Germline lookup yields CDR1 SGHTA and CDR2 FQGNSA. CDR3: CASSLAIGDYEKLFF. CDR3 in DNA: TGTGCCAGCAGCTTAGCGATAGGGGACTATGAAAAACTGTTTTTT.

This sequence joins TRBV10-3 and TRBJ2-3, with a tentative D call TRBD2 (6 bases). The CDR3 totals 13 residues. Germline lookup yields CDR1 ENHRY and CDR2 SYGVKD. V was pared by 0 bases and J by 6 bases, with 7 bases between. The CDR3: CAISESTSDTQYF. The DNA for the CDR3 is TGTGCCATCAGTGAGTCCACTAGCGATACGCAGTATTTT.

The chain uses TRBV19 and TRBJ2-5; 9 bases align to TRBD1. Germline trimming cut 4 bases from V and 5 bases from J; bases unmatched to any gene: 11. The CDR3 runs 16 residues. Germline loops: CDR1 LNHDA, CDR2 SQIVND (reference sequence). CDR3 loop: CASSRAGDRAWETQYF. The CDR3 region has the DNA TGTGCCAGTAGTAGGGCAGGGGACAGGGCTTGGGAGACCCAGTACTTC.

Here the CDR3 DNA reads TGCGCCAGCAGGGGAGTTGTGGATGAGCAGTTCTTC. Translation gives CASRGVVDEQFF. V usage is TRBV5-1 and J usage is TRBJ2-1; D might be TRBD2 (5 bases). Per the germline V gene, CDR1 is SGHRS and CDR2 is YFSETQ. Trimming shortened V by 5 bases and J by 8 bases, and 11 bases separated the two germline ends. The length of the CDR3 is 12 residues.

The chain joins TRBV28 to TRBJ1-4; a weak D match, TRBD1 (5 bases). Looked up from germline, CDR1 is MDHEN and CDR2 is SYDVKM. The ends were cut back, 1 base at V and 8 bases at J, with 11 bases in the middle. The CDR3 is 14 residues long. The CDR3 protein is CASSLSGVLEKLFF. Here the CDR3 DNA reads TGTGCCAGCAGTTTATCGGGGGTATTAGAAAAACTGTTTTTT.

V gene TRBV4-1 combines with J gene TRBJ2-3, with D perhaps TRBD1 (6 bases). Trimming stripped 3 bases from V and 2 bases from J, with 9 bases between. This CDR3 comprises 14 residues. Germline V gene sequence: CDR1 MGHRA, CDR2 YSYEKL. The CDR3 spells CASSHWDTTDTQYF. The CDR3 nucleotides read TGCGCCAGCAGCCACTGGGACACCACAGATACGCAGTATTTT.

J is TRBJ2-3 and V is TRBV6-5, with a weak D call TRBD2 (6 bases). Germline CDR1 MNHEY, CDR2 SVGAGI. The CDR3 runs 16 residues. V dropped 0 bases and J dropped 1 base, with 11 bases sitting between them. The CDR3: CASSYSGGAGTDTQYF. In DNA, the CDR3 is TGTGCCAGCAGTTACTCAGGCGGGGCCGGCACAGATACGCAGTATTTT.

V usage is TRBV1 and J usage is TRBJ2-5; TRBD2, the table's D call, was not compared with the DNA. TRBV1 counts as a pseudogene. This CDR3 contains 14 residues. CDR3 in amino acids: CTSNLGGSQETQYF. The CDR3 region has the DNA TGCACCAGCAACCTCGGCGGGAGCCAAGAGACCCAGTACTTC.

V and J are TRBV13 and TRBJ2-7; 7 nucleotides match TRBD1. Germline CDR1 and CDR2: PRHDT and FYEKMQ (reference sequence). The CDR3 spans 13 residues. The V gene end was trimmed by 6 bases and the J gene end by 2 bases; junction bases not matched to a gene: 4. CDR3 DNA sequence: TGTGCCAGCAGACCGGGACAGACCTACGAGCAGTACTTC. It codes for CASRPGQTYEQYF.